This T cell receptor beta chain was recorded in a study of shared clonotypes between healthy human individuals. Whole-study findings and limits: Clonotypes shared by all four donors outscored non-shared clonotypes in generation probability.

CD45RO-negative cells were positively selected for CCR7, leaving out terminally differentiated effector memory CD45RA+ cells. CDR1 and CDR2 (germline): LNHNV, YYDKDF (reference sequence). This CDR3 is 15 amino acids long. V gave up 1 base and J gave up 0 bases, with 9 bases separating them. Produced via immunoSEQ multiplex PCR; TCRdb's table is partial and in-frame only. This table has roughly 770,000 clones, just over 95% appearing once. As for this clone: Its cognate antigen is unknown.

Sequencing was done on a sample of naive CD8+ T cells sorted from blood. The J gene is TRBJ1-1, the V gene TRBV15; possibly TRBD1 for D (5 bases). This TCR came from a man aged 30 to 39 in good health. Written as DNA, the CDR3 is TGTGCCACCAGCAGAGCCAGGGCTGTGAACACTGAAGCTTTCTTT. Its translation is CATSRARAVNTEAFF.